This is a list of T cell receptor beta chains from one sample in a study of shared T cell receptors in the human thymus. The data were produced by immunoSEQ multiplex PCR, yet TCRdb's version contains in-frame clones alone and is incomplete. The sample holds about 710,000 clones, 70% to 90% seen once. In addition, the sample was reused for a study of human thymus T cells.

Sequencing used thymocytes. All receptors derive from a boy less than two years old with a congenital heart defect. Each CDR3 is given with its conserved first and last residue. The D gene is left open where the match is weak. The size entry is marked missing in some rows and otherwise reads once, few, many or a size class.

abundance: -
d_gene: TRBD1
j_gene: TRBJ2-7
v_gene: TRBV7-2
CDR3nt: TGTGCCAGCAGCTACGGAACCCCTGGGACAGGCTACGAGCAGTACTTC
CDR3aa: CASSYGTPGTGYEQYF

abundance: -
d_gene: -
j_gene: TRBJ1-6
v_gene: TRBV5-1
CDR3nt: TGCGCCAGCAGCCCTGGGGGAGACAGGAGCTCCTATAATTCCCCCCTCCACTTT
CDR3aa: CASSPGGDRSSYNSPLHF

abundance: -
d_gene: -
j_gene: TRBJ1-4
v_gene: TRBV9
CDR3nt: TGTGCCAGCAGCTTGACAGTCAGCAATGAAAAACTGTTTTTT
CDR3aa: CASSLTVSNEKLFF

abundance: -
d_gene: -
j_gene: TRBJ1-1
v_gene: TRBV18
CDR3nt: TGTGCCAGCTCACTTGGGCTCCAGGATCCCACGAACACTGAAGCTTTCTTT
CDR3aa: CASSLGLQDPTNTEAFF

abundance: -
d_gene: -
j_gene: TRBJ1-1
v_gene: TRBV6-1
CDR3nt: TGTGCCAGCAGTGAAGTTGGGCTCACAGGTAACACTGAAGCTTTCTTT
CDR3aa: CASSEVGLTGNTEAFF

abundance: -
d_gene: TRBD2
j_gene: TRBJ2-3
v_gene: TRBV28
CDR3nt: TGTGCCAGCAGTTGGGGACTAGCGGGAGTCGAAGATACGCAGTATTTT
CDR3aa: CASSWGLAGVEDTQYF

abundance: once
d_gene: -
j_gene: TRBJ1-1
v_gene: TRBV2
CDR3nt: TGTGCCAGCAGTGATCAATTGAACACTGAAGCTTTCTTT
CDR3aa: CASSDQLNTEAFF

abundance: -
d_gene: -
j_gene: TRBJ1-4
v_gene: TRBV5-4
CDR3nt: TGTGCCAGCAGCCCGCATAGTCCGGACTTAAATGAAAAACTGTTTTTT
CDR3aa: CASSPHSPDLNEKLFF

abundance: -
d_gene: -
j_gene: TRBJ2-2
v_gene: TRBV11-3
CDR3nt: TGTGCCAGCAGCTTATCGGCAGGGAACCCCGGGGAGCTGTTTTTT
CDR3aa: CASSLSAGNPGELFF

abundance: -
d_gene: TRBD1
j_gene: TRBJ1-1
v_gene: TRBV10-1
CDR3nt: TGCGCCAGCAGTGATAAGGGGGCGAACACTGAAGCTTTCTTT
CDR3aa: CASSDKGANTEAFF

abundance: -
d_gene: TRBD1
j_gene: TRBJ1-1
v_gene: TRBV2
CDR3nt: TGTGCCAGCAGGGGGACAGGCCGGGGCACTGAAGCTTTCTTT
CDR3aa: CASRGTGRGTEAFF

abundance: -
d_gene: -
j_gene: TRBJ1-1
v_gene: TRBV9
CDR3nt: TGTGCCAGCAGCCCCACGGACATTGACGACACTGAAGCTTTCTTT
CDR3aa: CASSPTDIDDTEAFF

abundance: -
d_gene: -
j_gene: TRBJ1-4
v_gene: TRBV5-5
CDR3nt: TGTGCCAGCAGCCCCCCGCTTTACGGAGGCGAAAAACTGTTTTTT
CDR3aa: CASSPPLYGGEKLFF

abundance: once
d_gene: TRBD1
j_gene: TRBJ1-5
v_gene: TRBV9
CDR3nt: TGTGCCAGCAGCGCCGGGGTACAAGGACAGGGAAGGGAGCCCCAGCATTTT
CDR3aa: CASSAGVQGQGREPQHF

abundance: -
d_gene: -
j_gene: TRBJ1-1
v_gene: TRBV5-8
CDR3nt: TGTGCCAGCAGCGGGGGCTCGCAGGCCAGGATGACTGAAGCTTTCTTT
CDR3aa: CASSGGSQARMTEAFF

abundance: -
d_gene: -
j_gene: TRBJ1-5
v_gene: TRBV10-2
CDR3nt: TGCGCCAGCCGGGACACTGCGTTAAATCAGCCCCAGCATTTT
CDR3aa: CASRDTALNQPQHF

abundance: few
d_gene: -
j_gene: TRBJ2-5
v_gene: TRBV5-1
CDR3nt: TGCGCCAGCAGCTTGGGGTTCTCACAGGGGACTCAAGAGACCCAGTACTTC
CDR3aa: CASSLGFSQGTQETQYF

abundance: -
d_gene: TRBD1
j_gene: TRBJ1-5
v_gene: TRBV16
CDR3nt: TGTGCCAGCAGACGAGACAGGGGAATCTCTAGCAATCAGCCCCAGCATTTT
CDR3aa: CASRRDRGISSNQPQHF

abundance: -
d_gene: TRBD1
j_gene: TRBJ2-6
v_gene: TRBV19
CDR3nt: TGTGCCAGTAGTATAGATCGTCGGGACAGTCGTCTACAATCTGGGGCCAACGTCCTGACTTTC
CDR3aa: CASSIDRRDSRLQSGANVLTF

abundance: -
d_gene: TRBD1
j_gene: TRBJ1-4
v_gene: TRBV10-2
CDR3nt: TGCGCCAGCAGGAGGGGACAGATTAATGAAAAACTGTTTTTT
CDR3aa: CASRRGQINEKLFF

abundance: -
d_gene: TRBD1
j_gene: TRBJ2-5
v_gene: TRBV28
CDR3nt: TGTGCCAGCAGCTCATATCATCCCGGGACAGGGCAAGAGACCCAGTACTTC
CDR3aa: CASSSYHPGTGQETQYF

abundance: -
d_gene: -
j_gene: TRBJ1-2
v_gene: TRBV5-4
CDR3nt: TGTGCCAGCAGCTTGGGGTCGCCGTGGGGCAAGGTTGGCTACACCTTC
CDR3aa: CASSLGSPWGKVGYTF

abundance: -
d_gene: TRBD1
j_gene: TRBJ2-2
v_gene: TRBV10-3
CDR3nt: TGTGCCATCAGAGACAGGGGCCCAAACACCGGGGAGCTGTTTTTT
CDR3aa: CAIRDRGPNTGELFF

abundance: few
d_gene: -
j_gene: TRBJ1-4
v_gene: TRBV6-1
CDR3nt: TGTGCCAGCAGCCGGACAGTGAACGAGGAAAAACTGTTTTTT
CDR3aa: CASSRTVNEEKLFF

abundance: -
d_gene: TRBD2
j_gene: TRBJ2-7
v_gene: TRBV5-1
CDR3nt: TGCGCCAGCAGCTTCTGGGGAGTCGGGACTAGCAGCTACGAGCAGTACTTC
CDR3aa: CASSFWGVGTSSYEQYF

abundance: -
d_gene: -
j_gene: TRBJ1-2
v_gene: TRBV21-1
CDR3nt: TGTGCCAGCAGCAAAATGTCGGGTGATGGACGGGGCTATGGCTACACCTTC
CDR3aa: CASSKMSGDGRGYGYTF

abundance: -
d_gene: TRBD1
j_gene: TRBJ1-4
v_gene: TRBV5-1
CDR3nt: TGCGCCAGCAGCCTGACGGACAGGGTGGGTGAAAAACTGTTTTTT
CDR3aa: CASSLTDRVGEKLFF

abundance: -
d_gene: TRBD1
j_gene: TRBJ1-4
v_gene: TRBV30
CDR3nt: TGTGCCTGGAGTGCGCGGGACAGCGCTGAGGTCGGCTTGGGTGAAAAACTGTTTTTT
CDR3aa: CAWSARDSAEVGLGEKLFF

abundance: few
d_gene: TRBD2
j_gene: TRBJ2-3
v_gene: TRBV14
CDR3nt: TGTGCCAGCAGCTCCTCGGGAGGGAGTTGGTATGCAGATACGCAGTATTTT
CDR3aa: CASSSSGGSWYADTQYF

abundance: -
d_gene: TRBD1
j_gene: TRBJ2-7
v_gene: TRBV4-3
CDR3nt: TGCGCCAGCAGCCCCCGGGACAGGGGTTCCTACGAGCAGTACTTC
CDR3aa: CASSPRDRGSYEQYF

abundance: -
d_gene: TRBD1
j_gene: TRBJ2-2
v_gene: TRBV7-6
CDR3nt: TGTGCCAGCAGCTTGACAGGGGGCATAGTTACCGGGGAGCTGTTTTTT
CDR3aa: CASSLTGGIVTGELFF

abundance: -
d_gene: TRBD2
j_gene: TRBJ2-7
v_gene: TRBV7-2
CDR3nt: TGTGCCAGCAGCTCACCTAGCGGGACCGCGCCTTCTGTCCACGAGCAGTACTTC
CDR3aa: CASSSPSGTAPSVHEQYF

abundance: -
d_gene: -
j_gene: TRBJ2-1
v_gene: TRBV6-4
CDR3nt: TGTGCCAGCAGTGACTCTCGGAGAATGACCCACAATGAGCAGTTCTTC
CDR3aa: CASSDSRRMTHNEQFF

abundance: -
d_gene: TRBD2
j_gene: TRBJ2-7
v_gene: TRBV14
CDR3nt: TGTGCCAGCAGCCGGACTAGATTCTACGAGCAGTACTTC
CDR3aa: CASSRTRFYEQYF

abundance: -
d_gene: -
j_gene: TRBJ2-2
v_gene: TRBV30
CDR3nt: TGTGCCTGGCGAAAGACAGGGAACACCGGGGAGCTGTTTTTT
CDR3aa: CAWRKTGNTGELFF

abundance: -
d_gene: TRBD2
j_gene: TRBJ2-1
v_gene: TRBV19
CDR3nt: TGTGCCAGTAACCCATGGACTAGCGGGGGGGAAACTTCCTACAATGAGCAGTTCTTC
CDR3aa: CASNPWTSGGETSYNEQFF

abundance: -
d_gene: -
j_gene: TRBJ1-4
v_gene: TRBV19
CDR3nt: TGTGCCAGTAGTATAACAGCAACTAATGAAAAACTGTTTTTT
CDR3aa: CASSITATNEKLFF

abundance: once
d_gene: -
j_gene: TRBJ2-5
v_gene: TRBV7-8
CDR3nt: TGTGCCAGCAGCTCTCCAGGGGCCGCCATCGCGACCCAGTACTTC
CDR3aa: CASSSPGAAIATQYF

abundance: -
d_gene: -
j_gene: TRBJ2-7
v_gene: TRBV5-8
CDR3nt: TGTGCCAGCAGTCTCTACGAGCAGTACTTC
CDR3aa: CASSLYEQYF

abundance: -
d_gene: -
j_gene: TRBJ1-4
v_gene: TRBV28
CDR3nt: TGTGCCAGCAGTCCCCAAGCAAAACGGGGTAGCGGTGAAAAACTGTTTTTT
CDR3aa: CASSPQAKRGSGEKLFF

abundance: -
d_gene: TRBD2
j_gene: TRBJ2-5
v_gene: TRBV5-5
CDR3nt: TGTGCCAGCAGCCCCGGGGGGGGCAGGCAAGAGACCCAGTACTTC
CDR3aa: CASSPGGGRQETQYF

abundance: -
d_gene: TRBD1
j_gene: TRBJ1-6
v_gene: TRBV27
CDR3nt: TGTGCCAGCAGTCATTGGGACAGAAATTCACCCCTCCACTTT
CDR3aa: CASSHWDRNSPLHF

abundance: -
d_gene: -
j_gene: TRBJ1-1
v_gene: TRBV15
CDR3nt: TGTGCCACCAGCAGAGATCAGTGGGGGACAAGGGACACTGAAGCTTTCTTT
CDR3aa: CATSRDQWGTRDTEAFF

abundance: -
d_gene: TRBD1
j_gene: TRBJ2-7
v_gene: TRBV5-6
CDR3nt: TGTGCCAGCAGCTTGGCTTCATACTGGGACAGGACTTCCTACGAGCAGTACTTC
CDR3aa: CASSLASYWDRTSYEQYF

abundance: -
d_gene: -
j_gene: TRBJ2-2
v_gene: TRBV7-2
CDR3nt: TGTGCCAGCAGCTTAGGGACGGGGACCGGGGAGCTGTTTTTT
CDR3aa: CASSLGTGTGELFF

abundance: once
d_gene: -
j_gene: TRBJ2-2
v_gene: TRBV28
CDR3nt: TGTGCCAGTCGTCAGCCAGGGGTCACCGGGGAGCTGTTTTTT
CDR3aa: CASRQPGVTGELFF